This TCR beta chain was documented in a study of blood T cell repertoires in COVID-19 (dated by TCRdb to 2018 to 2020). The study in broad terms: The collaborator samples originated in the United States, Italy and Spain and spanned the acute and convalescent phases of COVID-19. The prospective study material was composed of cDNA or gDNA derived from T cells, B-cell-depleted T cells, or PBMCs. The dataset comprised deeply sampled blood TCRbeta repertoires from subjects exposed to, actively infected with, or recovered from COVID-19. The repertoires were released in a freely available public database intended as a resource for research on the immune response to SARS-CoV-2. Samples came from the ongoing ImmuneRACE study (first 160 participants) plus 1,254 subjects from 6 global collaborators. Sample metadata almost always included a de-identified subject ID, COVID-19 status, age in years and sex. Where available, HLA class I and class II types were obtained from metadata supplied by the sample provider rather than from assay-based typing. General findings and caveats noted by the study authors: Clinical and demographic metadata were provided uncurated, with the amount varying by source and participant.

The immunoSEQ Assay, a bias-controlled multiplex PCR, was used to amplify TCRbeta CDR3 regions from genomic DNA. As for how the authors treated the data: Nucleated cell counts per sample were estimated from amplification of reference gene primers within the assay. Sequence reads were collapsed and filtered to measure the absolute abundance of every unique TCRbeta CDR3 rearrangement. Productive Simpson clonality was computed per sample as the square root of Simpson's diversity index over productive rearrangements. TCRdb limited this immuneACCESS table to in-frame rearrangements with V and J called. A share of clones is missing; checked studies link under half to unresolved V genes, and the rest is unexplained. The DNA gave D and trimming, while V, J and clone size come from that table. The table for this sample lists fewer than 250,000 clones; 80% of them were counted only once. The top ten clonotypes cover over 7% of the sample.

Enrolling through a virtual design, the prospective study's participants ranged in age from roughly 18 to 89 years and lived across roughly 24 United States geographic areas. Cohort assignment in the prospective study relied on participant-reported clinical history from a screening survey and a study questionnaire. In the prospective study, whole blood, serum and a nasopharyngeal or oropharyngeal swab were collected from each participant by mobile phlebotomists. Additional blood draws and questionnaires over an approximately 2-month period could optionally be provided by prospective study participants. Before DNA extraction, prospective study blood samples were shipped either frozen or at room temperature. Reading from cysteine to phenylalanine, the CDR3 counts 14 amino acids. This entry keeps only the CDR3 DNA: 42 bases, framed from base 1. From a lookup of the germline V gene, CDR1 and CDR2 are SGHRS and YFSETQ. The junction shows trimming of 4 bases on V and 2 bases on J, and the gene matches do not reach 6 bases of it.

The table lists this clone with a few counts. Its antigen is still unknown. Base qualities are missing; no much larger clone stands one base away. The sequence was collected from a woman aged 40-49 years with acute COVID-19. Sequenced material: PBMCs or T cells enriched from blood (not recorded which). The V and J segments used are TRBV5-1 and TRBJ2-7; the junction holds 7 bases that match TRBD1. The DNA sequence is given as TGCGCCAGCAGCGGGGGCGACAGGGCCTACGAGCAGTACTTC. Its amino acids are CASSGGDRAYEQYF. When the CDR3 is completed using the reference TRBV5-1 and TRBJ2-7 genes on either side, the full variable domain is KAGVTQTPRYLIKTRGQQVTLSCSPISGHRSVSWYQQTPGQGLQFLFEYFSETQRNKGNFPGRFSGRQFSNSRSEMNVSTLELGDSALYLCASSGGDRAYEQYFGPGTRLTVT.